A selection of T cell receptor beta chains follows, all from one sample in a study of cytomegalovirus exposure and HLA in healthy donors. Assay: immunoSEQ multiplex PCR; the TCRdb copy retains only in-frame clones and omits some. The sample includes over 110,000 clones, more than 75% of them seen just once. The sample was PBMCs. These receptors were obtained from a woman in her late teens or twenties in good health and CMV-seropositive. Each CDR3 is given with its conserved first and last residue. Each record gives: V gene, J gene, clone size, D gene, CDR3 protein, CDR3 DNA. A D gene is named only where the DNA matches it firmly. Part of the rows lack a size; the others show once, few, many or a class for expanded clones.

V gene: TRBV6-1
J gene: TRBJ2-7
clone size: once
D gene: TRBD1
CDR3 protein: CASTQGQEYPYEQYF
CDR3 DNA: TGTGCCAGCACCCAGGGACAGGAGTACCCCTACGAGCAGTACTTC

V gene: TRBV27
J gene: TRBJ2-7
clone size: -
D gene: TRBD2
CDR3 protein: CARAGTTTYEQYF
CDR3 DNA: TGTGCCAGAGCCGGGACTACCACTTACGAGCAGTACTTC

V gene: TRBV6-1
J gene: TRBJ2-3
clone size: -
D gene: -
CDR3 protein: CASSQTGDTQYF
CDR3 DNA: TGTGCCAGCAGTCAAACAGGGGATACGCAGTATTTT

V gene: TRBV11-2
J gene: TRBJ2-3
clone size: -
D gene: TRBD2
CDR3 protein: CASSFSSGGSTDTQYF
CDR3 DNA: TGTGCCAGCAGCTTTTCTAGCGGGGGTTCCACAGATACGCAGTATTTT

V gene: TRBV6-1
J gene: TRBJ1-5
clone size: -
D gene: -
CDR3 protein: CASRDSSMGNQPQHF
CDR3 DNA: TGTGCCAGCAGGGACAGTTCAATGGGCAATCAGCCCCAGCATTTT

V gene: TRBV6-1
J gene: TRBJ2-7
clone size: once
D gene: -
CDR3 protein: CASSQGGKTYEQYF
CDR3 DNA: TGTGCCAGCAGTCAGGGGGGAAAAACCTACGAGCAGTACTTC

V gene: TRBV2
J gene: TRBJ1-5
clone size: -
D gene: -
CDR3 protein: CASRINPHHKGNQPQHF
CDR3 DNA: TGTGCCAGCAGAATAAACCCCCACCACAAGGGGAATCAGCCCCAGCATTTT

V gene: TRBV6-5
J gene: TRBJ1-1
clone size: -
D gene: -
CDR3 protein: CASTPLVPAAEAFF
CDR3 DNA: TGTGCCAGCACCCCCCTCGTCCCAGCGGCTGAAGCTTTCTTT

V gene: TRBV30
J gene: TRBJ1-2
clone size: -
D gene: TRBD1
CDR3 protein: CAWSVPGTGGRGYTF
CDR3 DNA: TGTGCCTGGAGTGTCCCAGGAACAGGGGGGCGCGGCTACACCTTC

V gene: TRBV11-2
J gene: TRBJ1-2
clone size: once
D gene: -
CDR3 protein: CASSLRQNYGYTF
CDR3 DNA: TGTGCCAGCAGCCTCAGACAGAACTATGGCTACACCTTC

V gene: TRBV30
J gene: TRBJ2-3
clone size: -
D gene: -
CDR3 protein: CAWREVTQYF
CDR3 DNA: TGTGCCTGGAGGGAGGTAACGCAGTATTTT

V gene: TRBV7-2
J gene: TRBJ2-1
clone size: -
D gene: TRBD2
CDR3 protein: CASSLGAGVSYNEQFF
CDR3 DNA: TGTGCCAGCAGCTTAGGAGCGGGGGTGTCCTACAATGAGCAGTTCTTC

V gene: TRBV6-1
J gene: TRBJ2-7
clone size: -
D gene: TRBD1
CDR3 protein: CASRRPGQGLYEQYF
CDR3 DNA: TGTGCCAGCAGGAGGCCGGGACAGGGGCTGTACGAGCAGTACTTC

V gene: TRBV7-9
J gene: TRBJ1-5
clone size: -
D gene: -
CDR3 protein: CSSSSGPNQPQHF
CDR3 DNA: TGTTCCAGCAGCTCAGGGCCCAATCAGCCCCAGCATTTT

V gene: TRBV27
J gene: TRBJ2-2
clone size: -
D gene: TRBD1
CDR3 protein: CASSLKTGVGTGELFF
CDR3 DNA: TGTGCCAGCAGTTTAAAAACAGGGGTTGGGACCGGGGAGCTGTTTTTT

V gene: TRBV2
J gene: TRBJ1-6
clone size: few
D gene: -
CDR3 protein: CASSPGGGNSPLHF
CDR3 DNA: TGTGCCAGCAGTCCCGGAGGCGGGAATTCACCCCTCCACTTT

V gene: TRBV7-8
J gene: TRBJ1-2
clone size: -
D gene: -
CDR3 protein: CASSRTGFNYGYTF
CDR3 DNA: TGTGCCAGCAGCAGAACAGGTTTTAACTATGGCTACACCTTC

V gene: TRBV6-5
J gene: TRBJ2-7
clone size: -
D gene: -
CDR3 protein: CASSSRQHYEQYF
CDR3 DNA: TGTGCCAGCAGTTCCCGACAGCACTACGAGCAGTACTTC

V gene: TRBV11-2
J gene: TRBJ1-1
clone size: -
D gene: -
CDR3 protein: CASSLSRVTEAFF
CDR3 DNA: TGTGCCAGCAGCTTATCCAGGGTGACTGAAGCTTTCTTT

V gene: TRBV2
J gene: TRBJ2-1
clone size: -
D gene: -
CDR3 protein: CASSNTGYPYNEQFF
CDR3 DNA: TGTGCCAGCAGTAACACAGGGTACCCCTACAATGAGCAGTTCTTC

V gene: TRBV2
J gene: TRBJ2-4
clone size: -
D gene: -
CDR3 protein: CASSENLASSGIQYF
CDR3 DNA: TGTGCCAGCAGTGAAAATTTGGCTAGCTCGGGCATTCAGTACTTC

V gene: TRBV18
J gene: TRBJ2-5
clone size: -
D gene: -
CDR3 protein: CASSPRGRQETQYF
CDR3 DNA: TGTGCCAGCTCACCAAGGGGCAGACAAGAGACCCAGTACTTC

V gene: TRBV11-2
J gene: TRBJ1-5
clone size: once
D gene: -
CDR3 protein: CASSPAGGFNQPQHF
CDR3 DNA: TGTGCCAGCAGCCCCGCCGGGGGGTTCAATCAGCCCCAGCATTTT

V gene: TRBV10-3
J gene: TRBJ1-1
clone size: -
D gene: TRBD1
CDR3 protein: CAISGTGGRGAFF
CDR3 DNA: TGTGCCATCAGTGGGACAGGGGGAAGAGGAGCTTTCTTT

V gene: TRBV18
J gene: TRBJ2-7
clone size: -
D gene: TRBD1
CDR3 protein: CASAPTTDREKYF
CDR3 DNA: TGTGCCAGCGCCCCCACGACGGACAGGGAGAAGTACTTC

V gene: TRBV11-2
J gene: TRBJ1-1
clone size: -
D gene: -
CDR3 protein: CASSVNRDPGTEAFF
CDR3 DNA: TGTGCCAGCAGCGTCAACAGGGACCCGGGCACTGAAGCTTTCTTT

V gene: TRBV6-1
J gene: TRBJ1-5
clone size: -
D gene: -
CDR3 protein: CASSEALFQPQHF
CDR3 DNA: TGTGCCAGCAGTGAAGCGCTATTTCAGCCCCAGCATTTT